The entry below gives a single T cell receptor beta chain sequence along with its context. V was clipped by 7 bases and J by 0 bases, with 13 bases between them. The CDR3 totals 14 residues. The authors ran a second PCR of about 6 to 11 cycles using a sample-barcoded 5' primer and a J-beta primer mix. From the 5' RACE reads, TCRdb called clonotypes with MiXCR, one entry per CDR3 protein. The sample consists of 1 million or so distinct CDR3 sequences, 35% to 55% of them appearing once. This entry comes from a study of blood T cells in healthy people across ages. The TCR originated in a woman between 55 and 75 years old in good health. Sequencing input: blood. The chain is built from TRBV12-3 or TRBV12-4 and TRBJ2-7; D not certain. For the CDR3, the DNA is TGTGCCAGCACCACTGTGTTAGCCTCCTACGAGCAGTACTTC. Protein sequence: CASTTVLASYEQYF.